The 21 T cell receptor beta chains below were found in one sample sequenced in a study of blood T cell repertoires in COVID-19. TCRdb's copy holds only in-frame clones and misses some; the assay was immunoSEQ multiplex PCR. The sample comprises nearly 95,000 clones, 74% of which are singletons, and about 3.9% rests with the top ten. What was sequenced was peripheral blood. The receptors shown here come from an older man with COVID-19, enrolled during active disease.

This sequence joins TRBV3-1 (or the pseudogene TRBV3-2) and TRBJ2-7; 12 nucleotides align to TRBD2. Germline V lookup: CDR1 LGHDT, CDR2 YNNKEL (reference sequence). The CDR3 extends over 17 amino acids. V trimming: 3 bases; J trimming: 0 bases; junction bases outside the gene matches: 6. CDR3 DNA sequence: TGTGCCAGCAGCCATTCACTAGCGGGAGGAATCTCCTACGAGCAGTACTTC. Protein sequence: CASSHSLAGGISYEQYF.

This chain connects TRBV2 to TRBJ2-6, with D perhaps TRBD2 (5 bases). This CDR3 region has 16 residues. Trimming removed 9 bases from V and 1 base from J, with 16 bases in between. Germline loops: CDR1 SNHLY, CDR2 FYNNEI. The CDR3 bases are TGTGCCAGGTATAACGGGGATAGGTCTGGGGCCAACGTCCTGACTTTC. As protein: CARYNGDRSGANVLTF.

The rearrangement uses TRBV4-1 and TRBJ1-5; D might be TRBD1 (6 bases). CDR1 and CDR2 from the germline V gene are MGHRA and YSYEKL. This CDR3 is 15 amino acids long. Deletions cut 3 bases from V and 2 bases from J, with 11 bases between. DNA of the CDR3: TGCGCCAGCAGCCAGTCGGACAGCGGCAATCAGCCCCAGCATTTT. Protein sequence: CASSQSDSGNQPQHF.

The J gene is TRBJ2-3, the V gene TRBV9; 9 bases are a match to TRBD2. Germline lookup yields CDR1 SGDLS and CDR2 YYNGEE. This CDR3 comprises 16 residues. V was clipped by 4 bases and J by 5 bases; unmatched bases: 11. The DNA for the CDR3 is TGTGCCAGCAGCCCTGGGGCTAGCGGGATGGGAGATACGCAGTATTTT. It is translated as CASSPGASGMGDTQYF.

V usage is TRBV2 and J usage is TRBJ2-2, with TRBD2 matching 13 bases. The CDR3 consists of 18 residues. Trimming removed 6 bases from V and 4 bases from J; junction bases left unmatched: 11. Germline V lookup: CDR1 SNHLY, CDR2 FYNNEI. The CDR3: CASSLSGLAGVGTGELFF. DNA of the CDR3: TGTGCCAGCAGCCTCTCAGGACTAGCGGGAGTTGGCACCGGGGAGCTGTTTTTT.

The V gene is TRBV18, the J gene TRBJ2-7, with TRBD2 identical over 7 bases. Germline V gene data show CDR1 as KGHSH and CDR2 as LQKENI. The CDR3 has 14 amino acids. V gave up 8 bases and J gave up 6 bases; unmatched junction bases: 13. CDR3 DNA: TGTGCCAGCCACAAGACTGGGGGGGACGGCGAGCAGTACTTC. Translated, it gives CASHKTGGDGEQYF. The variable domain in full, completed from reference TRBV18 and TRBJ2-7, reads NAGVMQNPRHLVRRRGQEARLRCSPMKGHSHVYWYRQLPEEGLKFMVYLQKENIIDESGMPKERFSAEFPKEGPSILRIQQVVRGDSAAYFCASHKTGGDGEQYFGPGTRLTVT.

This rearrangement joins TRBV9 to TRBJ2-3, with TRBD2 matching 9 bases. The CDR3 is made up of 15 amino acids. The germline V gene encodes CDR1 SGDLS and CDR2 YYNGEE. The ends lost 2 bases at V and 5 bases at J; junction bases unmatched: 6. CDR3 residues: CASSVSGRHEDTQYF. CDR3 DNA: TGTGCCAGCAGCGTGAGCGGGAGGCACGAAGATACGCAGTATTTT.

This clone was seen a few times. The chain links TRBV7-2 to TRBJ1-4, with D possibly TRBD1 on 5 matching bases. Germline-derived CDR1 and CDR2 are SGHTA and FQGNSA. The germline V and J ends were trimmed by 1 base and 6 bases, with 24 bases remaining between them. The CDR3 has 19 amino acids. CDR3 loop: CASSLGGGRARVRDEKLFF. CDR3 DNA: TGTGCCAGCAGCTTAGGGGGTGGTCGGGCCAGGGTAAGGGATGAAAAACTGTTTTTT.

The table lists this clone with a count of one. V and J are TRBV15 and TRBJ2-7; the D gene is possibly TRBD1 (5 bases). CDR1 is LNHNV and CDR2 is YYDKDF in the germline V gene (reference sequence). Trimming shortened V by 0 bases and J by 5 bases, and 11 bases separated the two germline ends. This CDR3 is built from 14 residues. The CDR3 region is CATSRDPGSDEQYF. The CDR3, as DNA: TGTGCCACCAGCAGAGATCCAGGGTCCGACGAGCAGTACTTC.

This chain connects TRBV5-6 to TRBJ2-3, with D uncertain. This CDR3 contains 11 residues. Trimming cost V 4 bases and J 2 bases, with 2 bases left between them. Germline V CDR1 and CDR2: SGHDT, YYEEEE. This CDR3 is CASSHTDTQYF. In DNA form, the CDR3 reads TGTGCCAGCAGCCACACAGATACGCAGTATTTT. Full variable domain (remainder filled in from reference TRBV5-6 and TRBJ2-3): DAGVTQSPTHLIKTRGQQVTLRCSPKSGHDTVSWYQQALGQGPQFIFQYYEEEERQRGNFPDRFSGHQFPNYSSELNVNALLLGDSALYLCASSHTDTQYFGPGTRLTVL.

This chain joins TRBV9 and TRBJ1-3; D is unclear. The CDR3 consists of 14 residues. CDR1 and CDR2 (germline): SGDLS, YYNGEE. The V and J ends lost 0 bases and 2 bases respectively, with 6 bases between them. Here the CDR3 DNA reads TGTGCCAGCAGCGTAGAGTCGGCTGGAAACACCATATATTTT. Translating gives CASSVESAGNTIYF.

This chain joins TRBV24-1 and TRBJ1-1, with a weak D call TRBD1 (5 bases). From germline, CDR1 is KGHDR and CDR2 SFDVKD. Trimming removed 6 bases at V and 11 bases at J, with 18 bases between. This CDR3 region has 13 residues. The CDR3 spells CATSPKGALGAFF. CDR3 coding DNA: TGTGCCACCAGTCCCAAAGGGGCGCTAGGGGCTTTCTTT.

The V gene is TRBV15, the J gene TRBJ2-7, with TRBD2 matching 10 bases. CDR1 and CDR2 from the germline V gene are LNHNV and YYDKDF (reference sequence). The CDR3 consists of 19 residues. The junction had 15 bases not matched to a gene; V was cut back by 0 bases and J by 4 bases. CDR3 loop: CATSRDIQTGTSAPYEQYF. The DNA for the CDR3 is TGTGCCACCAGCAGAGACATACAGACGGGGACTAGCGCACCGTACGAGCAGTACTTC.

This clone appeared once. V gene TRBV7-9 combines with J gene TRBJ2-3, with 8 bases aligning to TRBD1. The CDR3 extends over 16 amino acids. J gave up 4 bases and V 2 bases, and 8 bases lay outside the gene matches. CDR1 and CDR2 from the germline V gene are SEHNR and FQNEAQ (reference sequence). DNA of the CDR3: TGTGCCAGCAGCTTAATAGGGGACAGGTGGGCAGATACGCAGTATTTT. Translating gives CASSLIGDRWADTQYF.

This clone was seen a few times. The rearrangement uses TRBV5-1 and TRBJ2-7; the D gene is possibly TRBD1 (6 bases). Trimming cost V 7 bases and J 5 bases, with 31 bases left between them. The CDR3 is 18 residues long. Germline V gene data show CDR1 as SGHRS and CDR2 as YFSETQ. CDR3 bases: TGCGCCAGCCCATCCCCAACTCTCCTATGGGGGCGGTGGCACGAGCAGTACTTC. Translated: CASPSPTLLWGRWHEQYF.

This clone appeared a single time. The chain links TRBV6-2 or TRBV6-3 to TRBJ1-1; D is undetermined. Trimming left V 3 bases short and J 7 bases short, with 9 bases between. Germline CDR1 and CDR2: MNHEY and SVGEGT. The CDR3 has 12 residues. The CDR3 here is CASSYVPVEAFF. CDR3 nucleotides: TGTGCCAGCAGTTATGTCCCGGTTGAAGCTTTCTTT.

The V call is TRBV4-2, the J call TRBJ2-3; 7 positions match TRBD1. Trimming took 2 bases from V and 3 from J; bases not matched to a gene: 5. Germline loops: CDR1 LGHNA, CDR2 YNFKEQ. The CDR3 runs to 15 residues. CDR3 protein: CASSQPGQATDTQYF. In DNA, the CDR3 is TGTGCCAGCAGCCAACCCGGACAGGCTACAGATACGCAGTATTTT.

The chain carries TRBV7-2 and TRBJ1-1, with D tentatively TRBD1 (6 bases). In germline, CDR1 is SGHTA, CDR2 FQGNSA. V was trimmed by 6 bases and J by 0 bases, leaving 11 bases between them. There are 14 residues in the CDR3. The CDR3 coding sequence is TGTGCCAGCAGACGGACAGCCGTGAACACTGAAGCTTTCTTT. The encoded protein is CASRRTAVNTEAFF. Together with reference TRBV7-2 and TRBJ1-1, the CDR3 gives the full variable domain: GAGVSQSPSNKVTEKGKDVELRCDPISGHTALYWYRQSLGQGLEFLIYFQGNSAPDKSGLPSDRFSAERTGGSVSTLTIQRTQQEDSAVYLCASRRTAVNTEAFFGQGTRLTVV.

The chain couples TRBV21-1 to TRBJ1-1; the table gives TRBD1 as D, unverified against the DNA. TRBV21-1 is a recognized pseudogene. The CDR3 sequence is 14 residues long. The CDR3 DNA sequence: TGTGCCAGCAGCGCTAGACAGGCAAACACTGAAGCTTTCTTT. Its translation is CASSARQANTEAFF.

The chain employs TRBV7-2 and TRBJ1-6; TRBD1 aligns across 9 bases. The V gene end was trimmed by 3 bases and the J gene end by 6 bases; junction bases not matched to a gene: 3. This CDR3 comprises 15 residues. Looked up from germline, CDR1 is SGHTA and CDR2 is FQGNSA. CDR3 DNA sequence: TGTGCCAGCAGCTTGGGACAGGGTTTTAATTCACCCCTCCACTTT. Its translation is CASSLGQGFNSPLHF.

V and J are TRBV6-2 or TRBV6-3 and TRBJ2-7; perhaps TRBD1 as D (5 bases). Germline values: CDR1 MNHEY, CDR2 SVGEGT. This CDR3 has 15 amino acids. V was cut by 0 bases and J by 3 bases, with 12 bases left in between. CDR3 sequence: CASSYSNRGYYEQYF. The CDR3 DNA reads TGTGCCAGCAGTTACTCGAATAGGGGTTACTACGAGCAGTACTTC.